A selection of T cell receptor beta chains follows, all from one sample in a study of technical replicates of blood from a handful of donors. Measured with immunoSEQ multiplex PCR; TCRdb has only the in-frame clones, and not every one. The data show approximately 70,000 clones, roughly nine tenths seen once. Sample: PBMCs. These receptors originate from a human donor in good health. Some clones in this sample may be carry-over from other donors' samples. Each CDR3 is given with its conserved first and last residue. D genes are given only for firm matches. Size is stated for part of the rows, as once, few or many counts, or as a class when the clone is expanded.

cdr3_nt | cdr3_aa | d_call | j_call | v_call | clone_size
TGTGCCAGCAGCGTAGCCGGGGGGGGAAGCACAGATACGCAGTATTTT | CASSVAGGGSTDTQYF | TRBD2 | TRBJ2-3 | TRBV9 | .
TGCGCCAGCAGCCGGGACAGGGGGCGACGCGAGACCCAGTACTTC | CASSRDRGRRETQYF | TRBD1 | TRBJ2-5 | TRBV4-1 | .
TGCGCCAGCAGCGTATCCGGGACACCCAAGAACACCGGGGAGCTGTTTTTT | CASSVSGTPKNTGELFF | . | TRBJ2-2 | TRBV5-1 | .
TGCGCCAGCAGCTCGGGGAGTAACACTGAAGCTTTCTTT | CASSSGSNTEAFF | . | TRBJ1-1 | TRBV5-1 | .
TGCAGCGTCGTGACAGGGGGCGCGTACAATGAGCAGTTCTTC | CSVVTGGAYNEQFF | TRBD1 | TRBJ2-1 | TRBV29-1 | .
TGTGCCAGTAGTATAGATCGCCGGCGGGAGGGCCCTCATAAGACCCAGTACTTC | CASSIDRRREGPHKTQYF | TRBD2 | TRBJ2-5 | TRBV19 | .
TGTGCCAGCAGCTTGCCCTACCGGACAGACAACTATGGCTACACCTTC | CASSLPYRTDNYGYTF | . | TRBJ1-2 | TRBV5-4 | .
TGTGCCAGCAGCTTTGGGCGAGAGACCCAGTACTTC | CASSFGRETQYF | . | TRBJ2-5 | TRBV7-2 | .
TGTGCCAGCACCACTCGGGACAGGGCTTACGAGCAGTACTTC | CASTTRDRAYEQYF | TRBD1 | TRBJ2-7 | TRBV6-6 | once
TGTGCCAGCAGCGAACTAGCGGGAGTTGTTCAGACCCAGTACTTC | CASSELAGVVQTQYF | TRBD2 | TRBJ2-5 | TRBV14 | .
TGTGCCAGCTCACCTCAACAGGGGCGAGATGGCTACACCTTC | CASSPQQGRDGYTF | TRBD1 | TRBJ1-2 | TRBV18 | .
TGTGCCAGCAGCCAGGAGACTAGCGCCTCCTACGAGCAGTACTTC | CASSQETSASYEQYF | TRBD2 | TRBJ2-7 | TRBV4-2 | .
TGTGCCAGCAGCGTAGCTTCGGCTAGAGAAGAGACCCAGTACTTC | CASSVASAREETQYF | . | TRBJ2-5 | TRBV9 | .
TGTGCCAGCAGCTTACTGGTGGCCCAGTCCAATGAGCAGTTCTTC | CASSLLVAQSNEQFF | . | TRBJ2-1 | TRBV7-9 | .
TGTGCCTGGAGTGAATACAAGGGGGCGCCCACTGAAGCTTTCTTT | CAWSEYKGAPTEAFF | TRBD1 | TRBJ1-1 | TRBV30 | .
TGTGCCAGCAGCTTAACACCTCCGACAACCTCTGGAAACACCATATATTTT | CASSLTPPTTSGNTIYF | . | TRBJ1-3 | TRBV7-3 | once
TGTGCCAGTATAGAGGACAGGGGGGAAAACATTCAGTACTTC | CASIEDRGENIQYF | TRBD1 | TRBJ2-4 | TRBV19 | once
TGTGCCTGGACCCCCGGACAGGGTGGCTACACCTTC | CAWTPGQGGYTF | TRBD1 | TRBJ1-2 | TRBV30 | .
TGCAGCGCCCAAAGAGGGCCAAATCAGCCCCAGCATTTT | CSAQRGPNQPQHF | . | TRBJ1-5 | TRBV29-1 | .
TGTGCCAGCTCACGTACAGCTAGCACAGATACGCAGTATTTT | CASSRTASTDTQYF | . | TRBJ2-3 | TRBV18 | few
TGCGCCAGCAGCCAGGGGAGGCAGGGTGACTATGGCTACACCTTC | CASSQGRQGDYGYTF | . | TRBJ1-2 | TRBV4-1 | .
TGTGCCAGCAGGCAATGGGGACTAGCGGGGGGAGAGACCCAGTACTTC | CASRQWGLAGGETQYF | TRBD2 | TRBJ2-5 | TRBV7-2 | .
TGTGCCACCAGAGGGGCCTACAATGAGCAGTTCTTC | CATRGAYNEQFF | . | TRBJ2-1 | TRBV15 | .
TGTGCTAGTGGTTTGGTACGGAGGGGAAAGGGCTACACCTTC | CASGLVRRGKGYTF | . | TRBJ1-2 | TRBV12-5 | .
TGCGCCAGCAGTGAGTCAGCGGGAGAGGGCAATGAGCAGTTCTTC | CASSESAGEGNEQFF | TRBD2 | TRBJ2-1 | TRBV10-2 | .
TGTGCCAGCAGGACGGGACTAGCGGGAGAGACCCAGTACTTC | CASRTGLAGETQYF | TRBD2 | TRBJ2-5 | TRBV2 | .
TGTGCCATTCGGACTAGCGGGGGCCTGAACACCGGGGAGCTGTTTTTT | CAIRTSGGLNTGELFF | TRBD2 | TRBJ2-2 | TRBV10-3 | .
TGTGCCAGCAGTGATTATACGGACACAGGCTTC | CASSDYTDTGF | . | TRBJ1-2 | TRBV6-1 | .
TGTGCCAGCAGCGTAGTCCGGACTAGCGGGTACAATGAGCAGTTCTTC | CASSVVRTSGYNEQFF | TRBD2 | TRBJ2-1 | TRBV9 | .
TGTGCCAGCAGTGTTGGGGGGACTGGGGCCAACGTCCTGACTTTC | CASSVGGTGANVLTF | . | TRBJ2-6 | TRBV2 | .
TGTGCCAGCAGCCGGATTCGGCGGGAGAGGGCCTCCGATCCGCCCCAGCATTTT | CASSRIRRERASDPPQHF | . | TRBJ1-5 | TRBV28 | .
TGTGCCAGCAGTTTCCTTAACTACGAGCAGTACTTC | CASSFLNYEQYF | . | TRBJ2-7 | TRBV28 | .
TGTGCCAGCAGGGCAGATGCCTCTGGAAACACCATATATTTT | CASRADASGNTIYF | . | TRBJ1-3 | TRBV2 | .
TGTGCCAGCAGTCCCACTGACAGGGATCAAGAGACCCAGTACTTC | CASSPTDRDQETQYF | TRBD1 | TRBJ2-5 | TRBV27 | .
TGTGCCAGCAGCTTTGGACTAGGGAGCCAAGAGACCCAGTACTTC | CASSFGLGSQETQYF | TRBD2 | TRBJ2-5 | TRBV7-2 | .
TGCGCCAGCAGCCAGGGGGACAGGACCTCTGAAGCTTTCTTT | CASSQGDRTSEAFF | TRBD1 | TRBJ1-1 | TRBV4-1 | once
TGTGCCTCTGGACAGGAGAACACCGGGGAGCTGTTTTTT | CASGQENTGELFF | TRBD1 | TRBJ2-2 | TRBV10-3 | .
TGTGCCAGCAGCTTGGGCGGGAACACAGATACGCAGTATTTT | CASSLGGNTDTQYF | . | TRBJ2-3 | TRBV7-2 | .
TGTGCCAGCAGTGATATAGGGGGCGGGACCCAGTACTTC | CASSDIGGGTQYF | TRBD1 | TRBJ2-5 | TRBV6-1 | .
TGTGCCAGCAGCTTAGAACCCCAGGAGACCCAGTACTTC | CASSLEPQETQYF | . | TRBJ2-5 | TRBV7-9 | .
TGTGCCAGCAGTTACTCGAGACCGGGGGAGAATTCACCCCTCCACTTT | CASSYSRPGENSPLHF | . | TRBJ1-6 | TRBV6-6 | once
TGTGCCAGCAGCCGGGGACAAAATCAGCCCCAGCATTTT | CASSRGQNQPQHF | . | TRBJ1-5 | TRBV5-6 | .
TGTGCCAGAAGCCCCCGAGCAAGACAGTCATTCACAGATACGCAGTATTTT | CARSPRARQSFTDTQYF | . | TRBJ2-3 | TRBV5-3 | .
TGTGCCAGCAGCTTGGGGACAGGGCCAATGGGCGAGCAGTACTTC | CASSLGTGPMGEQYF | TRBD1 | TRBJ2-7 | TRBV7-9 | .
TGTGCCAGCAGCCAAGATCGGGGGATCCTTCAGTACTTC | CASSQDRGILQYF | . | TRBJ2-4 | TRBV4-2 | .